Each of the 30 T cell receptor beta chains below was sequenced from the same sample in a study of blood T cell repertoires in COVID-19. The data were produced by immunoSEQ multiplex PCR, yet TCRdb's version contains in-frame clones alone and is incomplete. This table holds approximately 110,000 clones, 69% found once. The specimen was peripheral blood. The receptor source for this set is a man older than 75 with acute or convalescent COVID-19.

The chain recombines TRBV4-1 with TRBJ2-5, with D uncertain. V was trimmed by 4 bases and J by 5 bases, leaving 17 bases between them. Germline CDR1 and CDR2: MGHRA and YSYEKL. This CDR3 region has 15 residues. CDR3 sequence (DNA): TGCGCCAGCAGCCTTACTGATAGCTCGGGTGAGACCCAGTACTTC. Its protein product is CASSLTDSSGETQYF.

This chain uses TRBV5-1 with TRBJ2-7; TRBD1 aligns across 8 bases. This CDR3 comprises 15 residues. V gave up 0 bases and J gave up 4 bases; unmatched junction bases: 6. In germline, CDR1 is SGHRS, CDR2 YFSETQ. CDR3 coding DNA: TGCGCCAGCAGCTTGGCCGGGACAGGACCTTACGAGCAGTACTTC. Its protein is CASSLAGTGPYEQYF.

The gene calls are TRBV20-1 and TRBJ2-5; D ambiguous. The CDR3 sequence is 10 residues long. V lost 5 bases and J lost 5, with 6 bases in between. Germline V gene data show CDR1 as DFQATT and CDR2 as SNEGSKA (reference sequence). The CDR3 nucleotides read TGCAGTGCTGGTCAGGAGACCCAGTACTTC. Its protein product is CSAGQETQYF.

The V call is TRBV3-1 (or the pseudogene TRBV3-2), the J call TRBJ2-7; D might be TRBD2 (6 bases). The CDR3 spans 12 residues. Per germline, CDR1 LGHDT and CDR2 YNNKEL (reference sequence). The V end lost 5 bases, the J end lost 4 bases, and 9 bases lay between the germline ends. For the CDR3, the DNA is TGTGCCAGCAGCATACTAGCTTACGAGCAGTACTTC. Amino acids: CASSILAYEQYF.

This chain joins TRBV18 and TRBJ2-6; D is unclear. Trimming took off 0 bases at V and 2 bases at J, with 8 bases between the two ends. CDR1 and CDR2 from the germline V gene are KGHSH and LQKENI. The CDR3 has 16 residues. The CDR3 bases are TGTGCCAGCTCACCACCGTCCAGGACTGGGGCCAACGTCCTGACTTTC. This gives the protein CASSPPSRTGANVLTF. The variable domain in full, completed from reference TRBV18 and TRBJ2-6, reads NAGVMQNPRHLVRRRGQEARLRCSPMKGHSHVYWYRQLPEEGLKFMVYLQKENIIDESGMPKERFSAEFPKEGPSILRIQQVVRGDSAAYFCASSPPSRTGANVLTFGAGSRLTVL.

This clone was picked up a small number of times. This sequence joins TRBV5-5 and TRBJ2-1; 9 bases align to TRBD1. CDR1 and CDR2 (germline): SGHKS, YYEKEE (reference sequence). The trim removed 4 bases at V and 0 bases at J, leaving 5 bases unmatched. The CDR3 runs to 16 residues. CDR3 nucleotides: TGTGCCAGCAGCGAGACAGGGGGAAGCTCCTACAATGAGCAGTTCTTC. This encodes CASSETGGSSYNEQFF.

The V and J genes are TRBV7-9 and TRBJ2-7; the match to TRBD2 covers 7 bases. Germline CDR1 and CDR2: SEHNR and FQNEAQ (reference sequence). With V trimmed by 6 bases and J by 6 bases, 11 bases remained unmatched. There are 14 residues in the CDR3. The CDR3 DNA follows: TGTGCCAGCAGACGGACTAGTGGCGGCCCCGAGCAGTACTTC. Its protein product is CASRRTSGGPEQYF.

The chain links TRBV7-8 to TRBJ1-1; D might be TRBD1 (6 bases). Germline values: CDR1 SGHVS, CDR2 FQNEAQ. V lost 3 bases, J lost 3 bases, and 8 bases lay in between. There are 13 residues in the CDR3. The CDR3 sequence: CASSLDSHTEAFF. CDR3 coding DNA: TGTGCCAGCAGCTTGGACAGCCACACTGAAGCTTTCTTT.

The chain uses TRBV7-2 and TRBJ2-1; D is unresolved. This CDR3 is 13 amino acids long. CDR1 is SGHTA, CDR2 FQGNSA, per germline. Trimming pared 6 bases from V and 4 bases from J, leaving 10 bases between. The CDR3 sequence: CASRINEYNEQFF. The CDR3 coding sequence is TGTGCCAGCAGAATAAATGAGTACAATGAGCAGTTCTTC.

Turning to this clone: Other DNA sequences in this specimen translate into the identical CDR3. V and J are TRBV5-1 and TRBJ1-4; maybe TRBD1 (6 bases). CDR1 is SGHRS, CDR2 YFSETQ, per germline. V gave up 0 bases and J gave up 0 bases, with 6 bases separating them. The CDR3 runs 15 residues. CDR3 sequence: CASSLGTATNEKLFF. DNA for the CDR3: TGCGCCAGCAGCTTGGGGACAGCAACTAATGAAAAACTGTTTTTT.

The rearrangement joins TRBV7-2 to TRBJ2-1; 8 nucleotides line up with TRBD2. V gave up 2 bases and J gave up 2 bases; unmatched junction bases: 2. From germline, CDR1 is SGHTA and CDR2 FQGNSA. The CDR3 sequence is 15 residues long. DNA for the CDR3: TGTGCCAGCAGCTTAAGAGCGGGGGCCTACAATGAGCAGTTCTTC. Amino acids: CASSLRAGAYNEQFF.

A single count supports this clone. CDR3 residues: CASSIFSGKETQYF. CDR3 DNA sequence: TGTGCCAGTAGTATCTTCTCGGGGAAAGAGACCCAGTACTTC. This sequence joins TRBV19 and TRBJ2-5; D is perhaps TRBD2 (5 bases). V shed 3 bases and J shed 3 bases, with 11 bases lying between them. CDR1 is LNHDA, CDR2 SQIVND, per germline (reference sequence). The CDR3 extends over 14 amino acids.

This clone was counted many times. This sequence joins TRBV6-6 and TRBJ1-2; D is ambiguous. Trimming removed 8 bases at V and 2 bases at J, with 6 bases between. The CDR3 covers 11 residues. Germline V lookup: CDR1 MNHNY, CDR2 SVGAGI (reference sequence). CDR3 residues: CASEGNYGYTF. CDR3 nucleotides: TGTGCCAGCGAGGGCAACTATGGCTACACCTTC.

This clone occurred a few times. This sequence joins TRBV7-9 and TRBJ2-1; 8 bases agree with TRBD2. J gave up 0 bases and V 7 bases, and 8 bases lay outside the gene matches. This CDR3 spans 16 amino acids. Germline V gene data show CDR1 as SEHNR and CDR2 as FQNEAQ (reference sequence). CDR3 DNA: TGTGCCAGCATCGCCCGGGGGGGCCTCTCCTACAATGAGCAGTTCTTC. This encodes CASIARGGLSYNEQFF.

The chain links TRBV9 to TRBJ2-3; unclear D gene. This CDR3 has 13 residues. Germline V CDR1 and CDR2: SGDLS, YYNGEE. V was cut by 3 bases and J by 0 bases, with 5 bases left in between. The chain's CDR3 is CASSGSSTDTQYF. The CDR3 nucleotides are TGTGCCAGCAGCGGAAGCAGCACAGATACGCAGTATTTT.

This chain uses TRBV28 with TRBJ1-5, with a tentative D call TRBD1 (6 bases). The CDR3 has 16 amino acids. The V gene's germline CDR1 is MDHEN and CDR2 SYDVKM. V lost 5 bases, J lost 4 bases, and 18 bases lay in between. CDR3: CASSPLRITGNQPQHF. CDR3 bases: TGTGCCAGCAGTCCCCTAAGGATCACAGGGAATCAGCCCCAGCATTTT.

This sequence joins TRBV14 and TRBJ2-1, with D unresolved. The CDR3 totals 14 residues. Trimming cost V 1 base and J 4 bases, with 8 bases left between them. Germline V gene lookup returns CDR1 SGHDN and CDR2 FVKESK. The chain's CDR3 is CASSQGAFYNEQFF. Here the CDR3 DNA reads TGTGCCAGCAGCCAAGGAGCGTTTTACAATGAGCAGTTCTTC.

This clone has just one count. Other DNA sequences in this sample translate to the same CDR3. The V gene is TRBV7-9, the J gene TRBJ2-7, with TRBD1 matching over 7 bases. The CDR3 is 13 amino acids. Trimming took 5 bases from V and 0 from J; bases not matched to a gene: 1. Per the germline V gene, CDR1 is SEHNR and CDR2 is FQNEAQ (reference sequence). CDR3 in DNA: TGTGCCAGCAGCCGGGACAGCTCCTACGAGCAGTACTTC. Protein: CASSRDSSYEQYF. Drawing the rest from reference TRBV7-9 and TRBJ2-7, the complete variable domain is DTGVSQNPRHKITKRGQNVTFRCDPISEHNRLYWYRQTLGQGPEFLTYFQNEAQLEKSRLLSDRFSAERPKGSFSTLEIQRTEQGDSAMYLCASSRDSSYEQYFGPGTRLTVT.

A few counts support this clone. CDR3: CASSRSPPVNTGELFF. The CDR3 region has the DNA TGCGCCAGCAGCCGGAGCCCCCCTGTGAACACCGGGGAGCTGTTTTTT. The rearrangement links TRBV5-1 to TRBJ2-2; D not resolved. The CDR3 contains 16 residues. CDR1 and CDR2 (germline): SGHRS, YFSETQ. V lost 4 bases, J lost 1 base, and 14 bases lay in between.

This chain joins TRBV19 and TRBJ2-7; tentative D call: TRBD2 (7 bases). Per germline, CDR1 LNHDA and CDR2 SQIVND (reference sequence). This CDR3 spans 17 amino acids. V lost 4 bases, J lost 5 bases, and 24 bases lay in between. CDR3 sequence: CASSRGGPRQVDHEQYF. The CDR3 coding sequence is TGTGCCAGTAGTAGGGGGGGGCCCAGACAGGTCGACCACGAGCAGTACTTC.

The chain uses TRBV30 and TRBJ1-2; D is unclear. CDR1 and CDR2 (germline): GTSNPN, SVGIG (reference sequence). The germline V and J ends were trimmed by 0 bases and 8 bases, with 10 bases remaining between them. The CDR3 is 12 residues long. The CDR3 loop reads CAWSVGGGGYTF. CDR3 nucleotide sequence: TGTGCCTGGAGTGTAGGAGGAGGCGGCTACACCTTC. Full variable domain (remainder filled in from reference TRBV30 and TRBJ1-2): SQTIHQWPATLVQPVGSPLSLECTVEGTSNPNLYWYRQAAGRGLQLLFYSVGIGQISSEVPQNLSASRPQDRQFILSSKKLLLSDSGFYLCAWSVGGGGYTFGSGTRLTVV.

In DNA form, the CDR3 reads TGTGCCAGCAGCCCAGGGACACTTTCCTACGAGCAGTACTTC. This encodes CASSPGTLSYEQYF. The chain combines TRBV4-2 with TRBJ2-7, with D perhaps matching TRBD1 (6 bases). The germline V and J ends were trimmed by 4 bases and 1 base, with 11 bases remaining between them. This CDR3 contains 14 residues. From germline, CDR1 is LGHNA and CDR2 YNFKEQ.

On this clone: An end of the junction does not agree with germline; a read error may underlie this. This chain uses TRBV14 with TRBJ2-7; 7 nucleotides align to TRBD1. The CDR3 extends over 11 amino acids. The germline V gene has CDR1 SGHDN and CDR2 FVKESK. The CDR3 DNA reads TGTGCCAGCAGCCAATTCGACAGGGTGAACTTC. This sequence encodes CASSQFDRVNF.

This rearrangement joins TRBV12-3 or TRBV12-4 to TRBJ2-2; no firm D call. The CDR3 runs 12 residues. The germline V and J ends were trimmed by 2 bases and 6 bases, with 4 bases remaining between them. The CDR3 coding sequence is TGTGCCAGCAGTTTATCGTCCGGGGAGCTGTTTTTT. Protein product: CASSLSSGELFF.

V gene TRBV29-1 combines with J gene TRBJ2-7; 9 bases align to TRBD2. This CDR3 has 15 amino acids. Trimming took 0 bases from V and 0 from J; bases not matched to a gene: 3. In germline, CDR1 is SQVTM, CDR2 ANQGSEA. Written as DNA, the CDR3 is TGCAGCGTTGAAGATATTAGCGGGAGCTCCTACGAGCAGTACTTC. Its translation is CSVEDISGSSYEQYF.

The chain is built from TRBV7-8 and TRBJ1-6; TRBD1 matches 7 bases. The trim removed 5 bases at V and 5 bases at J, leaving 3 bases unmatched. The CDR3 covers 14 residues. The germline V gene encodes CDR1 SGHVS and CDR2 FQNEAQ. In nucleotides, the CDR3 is TGTGCCAGCAGCCAAGGGACAGATAATTCACCCCTCCACTTT. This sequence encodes CASSQGTDNSPLHF.

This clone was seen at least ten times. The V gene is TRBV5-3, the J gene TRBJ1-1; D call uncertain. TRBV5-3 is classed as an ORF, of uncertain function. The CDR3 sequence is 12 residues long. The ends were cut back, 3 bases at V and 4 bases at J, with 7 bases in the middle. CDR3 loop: CARSSRGTEAFF. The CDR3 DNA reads TGTGCCAGAAGCTCACGGGGCACTGAAGCTTTCTTT.

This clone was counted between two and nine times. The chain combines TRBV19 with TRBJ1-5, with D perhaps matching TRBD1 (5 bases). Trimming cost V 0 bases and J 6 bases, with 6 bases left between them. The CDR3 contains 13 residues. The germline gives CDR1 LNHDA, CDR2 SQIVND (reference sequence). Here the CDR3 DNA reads TGTGCCAGTAGTATAGACAGGGCTCAGCCCCAGCATTTT. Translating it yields CASSIDRAQPQHF.

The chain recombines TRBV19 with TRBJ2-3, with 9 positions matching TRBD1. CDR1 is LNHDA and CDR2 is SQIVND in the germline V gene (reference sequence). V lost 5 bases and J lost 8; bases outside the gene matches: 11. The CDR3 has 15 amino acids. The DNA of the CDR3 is TGTGCCAGTAGTTTCCGGGACAGGGCATTCGGTACGCAGTATTTT. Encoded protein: CASSFRDRAFGTQYF.

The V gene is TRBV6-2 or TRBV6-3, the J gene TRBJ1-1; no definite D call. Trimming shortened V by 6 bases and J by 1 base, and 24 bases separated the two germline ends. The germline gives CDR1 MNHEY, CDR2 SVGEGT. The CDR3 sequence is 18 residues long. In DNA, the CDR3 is TGTGCCAGCAGCGCCCGCAGGTCGCTGGTCTCATCGAACACTGAAGCTTTCTTT. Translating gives CASSARRSLVSSNTEAFF.